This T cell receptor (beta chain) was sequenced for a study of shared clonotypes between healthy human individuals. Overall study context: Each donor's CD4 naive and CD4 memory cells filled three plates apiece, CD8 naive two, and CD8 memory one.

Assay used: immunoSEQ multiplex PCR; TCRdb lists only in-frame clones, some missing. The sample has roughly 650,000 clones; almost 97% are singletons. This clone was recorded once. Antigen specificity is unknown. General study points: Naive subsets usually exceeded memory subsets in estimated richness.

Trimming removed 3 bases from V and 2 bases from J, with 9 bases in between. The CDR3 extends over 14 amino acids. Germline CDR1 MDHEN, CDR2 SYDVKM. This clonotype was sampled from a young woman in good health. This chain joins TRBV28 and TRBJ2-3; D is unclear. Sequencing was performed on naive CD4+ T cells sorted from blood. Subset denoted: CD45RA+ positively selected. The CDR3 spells CASSFGHITDTQYF. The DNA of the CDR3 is TGTGCCAGCAGTTTCGGGCACATCACAGATACGCAGTATTTT.